These 15 T cell receptor beta chains came from one sample sequenced in a study of blood T cell repertoires in COVID-19. The table came from immunoSEQ multiplex PCR; TCRdb's copy has only in-frame clones and leaves some out. The table lists roughly 130,000 clones, roughly 83% of them singletons. Sequencing was carried out using peripheral blood. These receptors originate from a woman aged 25 to 39 who had recovered from COVID-19.

In its sample, this clone was seen once. The chain uses TRBV27 and TRBJ2-3, with 10 bases lining up with TRBD2. Germline-derived CDR1 and CDR2 are MNHEY and SMNVEV (reference sequence). The ends lost 8 bases at V and 0 bases at J; junction bases unmatched: 5. This CDR3 contains 15 residues. The CDR3 region has the DNA TGTGCCAGCGGACTGACTAGCGGGAGCACAGATACGCAGTATTTT. Translation: CASGLTSGSTDTQYF.

The chain recombines TRBV27 with TRBJ2-2, with D maybe TRBD1 (6 bases). The CDR3 spans 17 residues. CDR1 is MNHEY and CDR2 is SMNVEV in the germline V gene (reference sequence). Trimming cost V 7 bases and J 4 bases, with 22 bases left between them. In nucleotides, the CDR3 is TGTGCCAGCAACACGGGGACACCCCCACGGAGCACCGGGGAGCTGTTTTTT. It codes for CASNTGTPPRSTGELFF.

This sequence joins TRBV7-9 and TRBJ1-1; TRBD1 might be the D (6 bases). Germline V gives CDR1 SEHNR, CDR2 FQNEAQ (reference sequence). The V end lost 5 bases, the J end lost 0 bases, and 13 bases lay between the germline ends. This CDR3 has 15 residues. The CDR3 loop is CASSLTRGMNTEAFF. In DNA form, the CDR3 reads TGTGCCAGCAGCCTCACCAGGGGCATGAACACTGAAGCTTTCTTT.

This clone showed up many times. This rearrangement joins TRBV23-1 to TRBJ1-1; 7 nucleotides match TRBD1. TRBV23-1 is recorded as an ORF, its role being uncertain. With V trimmed by 4 bases and J by 3 bases, 11 bases remained unmatched. The length of the CDR3 is 16 residues. This CDR3 reads CASSLRQGLRDTEAFF. The CDR3 DNA reads as TGCGCCAGCAGTCTGAGACAGGGACTTCGGGACACTGAAGCTTTCTTT.

The table lists this clone with many counts. CDR3 amino acids: CASSVVLGGAGNTIYF. The CDR3 DNA reads as TGCGCCAGCAGTGTTGTCTTGGGAGGTGCTGGAAACACCATATATTTT. The chain couples TRBV10-2 to TRBJ1-3; D is uncertain. The length of the CDR3 is 16 residues. Trimming took off 4 bases at V and 2 bases at J, with 15 bases between the two ends. The germline gives CDR1 WSHSY, CDR2 SAAADI.

This chain connects TRBV27 to TRBJ2-2; 7 bases map to TRBD1. The CDR3 spans 15 residues. Losses at the gene ends were 4 bases for V and 1 base for J; bases not matched to a gene: 3. From germline, CDR1 is MNHEY and CDR2 SMNVEV (reference sequence). CDR3 amino acids: CASSSDRLNTGELFF. CDR3 DNA sequence: TGTGCCAGCAGTTCGGACAGGCTGAACACCGGGGAGCTGTTTTTT.

This chain uses TRBV12-3 or TRBV12-4 with TRBJ2-5; D ambiguous. Trimming cost V 4 bases and J 3 bases, with 3 bases left between them. CDR3 size: 11 residues. The CDR3 coding sequence is TGTGCCAGCAGTTCTAAAGAGACCCAGTACTTC. This gives the protein CASSSKETQYF.

As regards this clone: One junction end does not reproduce the germline sequence, and a read error may be involved. The chain recombines TRBV7-7 with TRBJ2-5; perhaps TRBD1 as D (6 bases). This CDR3 has 16 residues. Germline V CDR1 and CDR2: SSHAT, FNYEAQ (reference sequence). The CDR3 loop reads CASSLLLNRDQETQYF. For the CDR3, the DNA is TGTGCTAGCAGCTTACTGTTGAACAGGGACCAAGAGACCCAGTACTTC.

The J gene is TRBJ1-1, the V gene TRBV4-2; D possibly corresponds to TRBD1 (6 bases). Trimming took 8 bases from V and 3 from J, leaving 13 bases between them. The CDR3 is 13 residues long. Germline assignment: CDR1 LGHNA and CDR2 YNFKEQ. The CDR3 spells CASSQQGYTEAFF. CDR3 DNA sequence: TGTGCCAGCTCCCAACAGGGATACACTGAAGCTTTCTTT.

The CDR3 sequence: CASSKQAGGSYNEQFF. For the CDR3, the DNA is TGTGCCAGTAGTAAACAGGCGGGAGGGTCCTACAATGAGCAGTTCTTC. This rearrangement joins TRBV19 to TRBJ2-1, with 9 nucleotides matching TRBD2. The V gene's germline CDR1 is LNHDA and CDR2 SQIVND (reference sequence). The J segment lost 1 base and the V segment lost 4 bases, leaving 5 bases of the junction unmatched. CDR3 length: 16 residues.

CDR3: CATSRDWATPATNEKLFF. DNA of the CDR3: TGTGCCACCAGCAGAGATTGGGCAACCCCTGCAACTAATGAAAAACTGTTTTTT. The rearrangement joins TRBV15 to TRBJ1-4; D gene uncertain. CDR1 is LNHNV, CDR2 YYDKDF, per germline (reference sequence). With 0 bases removed from V and 0 bases from J, the gap between germline ends came to 14 bases. The CDR3 extends over 18 amino acids.

This clone was recorded only once. The chain uses TRBV6-5 and TRBJ2-2; tentative D call: TRBD1 (6 bases). The CDR3 runs 14 residues. Trimming cost V 0 bases and J 6 bases, with 8 bases left between them. CDR1 and CDR2 (germline): MNHEY, SVGAGI. The CDR3: CASSYSQGPGELFF. CDR3 DNA: TGTGCCAGCAGTTACTCCCAGGGGCCCGGGGAGCTGTTTTTT.

This clone was found once. The chain recombines TRBV5-1 with TRBJ2-7, with TRBD2 matching 7 bases. V shed 3 bases and J 5 bases; nucleotides not matched to a gene: 2. The germline CDR1 and CDR2 sequences are SGHRS and YFSETQ. CDR3 size: 12 residues. The CDR3 sequence is CASSWGGDEQYF. The CDR3 nucleotides are TGCGCCAGCAGCTGGGGGGGAGACGAGCAGTACTTC.

This rearrangement joins TRBV6-5 to TRBJ1-5; D ambiguous. CDR1 MNHEY and CDR2 SVGAGI come from the germline V gene. This CDR3 region has 12 residues. Trimming took off 6 bases at V and 4 bases at J, with 7 bases between the two ends. The chain's CDR3 is CASRKSNQPQHF. The DNA of the CDR3 is TGTGCCAGCAGGAAGAGTAATCAGCCCCAGCATTTT.

This clone has a single count. This rearrangement joins TRBV28 to TRBJ1-4; 7 bases line up with TRBD1. Germline CDR1 and CDR2: MDHEN and SYDVKM. V lost 4 bases, J lost 0 bases, and 2 bases stayed unmatched. The CDR3 is 15 amino acids. The CDR3 DNA reads as TGTGCCAGCAGTTGGGACAGTGCAACTAATGAAAAACTGTTTTTT. Amino acid sequence: CASSWDSATNEKLFF.